These T cell receptor beta chains were read from a single sample in a study of CD8+CD57+ T cells in acquired aplastic anemia. TCRdb recomputed calls from the reads with MiXCR, one row per CDR3 protein. The data show more than 95,000 distinct CDR3 sequences, about 40% seen once. The sequencing input was sorted CD4+, CD8+, or CD8+CD57+ T cells (not recorded which) from PBMCs. The receptors originated from a human donor with aplastic anemia. Each CDR3 is given with its conserved first and last residue. Each record gives: D gene, J gene, V gene, clone size, CDR3 protein, CDR3 DNA. D genes are given only for firm matches. A row's size may be missing; if present it is once, few, many or a size class.

d_gene: TRBD1
j_gene: TRBJ1-5
v_gene: TRBV2
abundance: .
CDR3aa: CASRERTGSYQPQHF
CDR3nt: TGTGCCAGCAGAGAACGGACAGGGAGTTATCAGCCCCAGCATTTT

d_gene: TRBD1
j_gene: TRBJ1-6
v_gene: TRBV10-2
abundance: .
CDR3aa: CASAGTDNSPLHF
CDR3nt: TGCGCCAGTGCCGGGACAGATAATTCACCCCTCCACTTT

d_gene: .
j_gene: TRBJ1-2
v_gene: TRBV6-1
abundance: many
CDR3aa: CASTLNGNYGYTF
CDR3nt: TGTGCCAGCACCCTCAACGGGAACTATGGCTACACCTTC

d_gene: .
j_gene: TRBJ2-5
v_gene: TRBV19
abundance: .
CDR3aa: CASRRRGQETQYF
CDR3nt: TGTGCCAGTAGAAGGAGGGGACAAGAGACCCAGTACTTC

d_gene: TRBD1
j_gene: TRBJ2-7
v_gene: TRBV10-2
abundance: many
CDR3aa: CASSESIGTGYEQYF
CDR3nt: TGCGCCAGCAGTGAGTCGATCGGGACAGGCTACGAGCAGTACTTC

d_gene: TRBD1
j_gene: TRBJ1-5
v_gene: TRBV10-2
abundance: few
CDR3aa: CASSESTGIQPQHF
CDR3nt: TGCGCCAGCAGTGAGTCGACAGGGATTCAGCCCCAGCATTTT

d_gene: TRBD2
j_gene: TRBJ2-5
v_gene: TRBV10-3
abundance: many
CDR3aa: CAISELAGGGQETQYF
CDR3nt: TGTGCCATCAGTGAACTAGCGGGGGGGGGCCAAGAGACCCAGTACTTC

d_gene: .
j_gene: TRBJ2-1
v_gene: TRBV5-1
abundance: .
CDR3aa: CASSLARRSLRGAEQFF
CDR3nt: TGCGCCAGCAGCTTGGCCCGCCGAAGCCTTAGGGGCGCTGAGCAGTTCTTC

d_gene: .
j_gene: TRBJ2-7
v_gene: TRBV12-3/TRBV12-4
abundance: once
CDR3aa: CASGPLSRNEQYF
CDR3nt: TGTGCCAGCGGCCCATTGTCTCGGAACGAGCAGTACTTC

d_gene: TRBD1
j_gene: TRBJ1-2
v_gene: TRBV6-1
abundance: many
CDR3aa: CASSSLGQNNYGYTF
CDR3nt: TGTGCCAGCAGTTCCCTGGGACAGAATAACTATGGCTACACCTTC

d_gene: .
j_gene: TRBJ1-2
v_gene: TRBV10-3
abundance: many
CDR3aa: CAISDLRGAGYTF
CDR3nt: TGTGCCATCAGTGACCTACGGGGGGCTGGCTACACCTTC

d_gene: .
j_gene: TRBJ1-5
v_gene: TRBV6-6
abundance: many
CDR3aa: CASSYATSGQPQHF
CDR3nt: TGTGCCAGCAGTTACGCGACCTCCGGACAGCCCCAGCATTTT

d_gene: .
j_gene: TRBJ2-7
v_gene: TRBV19
abundance: .
CDR3aa: CASRGAAGYEQYF
CDR3nt: TGTGCCAGTCGGGGGGCAGCGGGCTACGAGCAGTACTTC

d_gene: TRBD2
j_gene: TRBJ2-1
v_gene: TRBV3-1
abundance: .
CDR3aa: CASSQGTSGGAHEQFF
CDR3nt: TGTGCCAGCAGCCAAGGGACTAGCGGGGGGGCCCATGAGCAGTTCTTC

d_gene: TRBD1
j_gene: TRBJ1-4
v_gene: TRBV12-5
abundance: .
CDR3aa: CASGFGQATTNEKLFF
CDR3nt: TGTGCTAGTGGTTTCGGACAGGCTACAACTAATGAAAAACTGTTTTTT

d_gene: .
j_gene: TRBJ2-3
v_gene: TRBV15
abundance: .
CDR3aa: CATSRAEDTQYF
CDR3nt: TGTGCCACCAGTCGTGCCGAAGATACGCAGTATTTT

d_gene: TRBD1
j_gene: TRBJ1-4
v_gene: TRBV4-3
abundance: .
CDR3aa: CASSQDLRGRGEKLFF
CDR3nt: TGCGCCAGCAGCCAAGATCTTAGGGGGCGAGGGGAAAAACTGTTTTTT

d_gene: .
j_gene: TRBJ2-5
v_gene: TRBV10-3
abundance: many
CDR3aa: CAISRLTGVQETQYF
CDR3nt: TGTGCCATCAGTAGACTAACGGGGGTACAAGAGACCCAGTACTTC

d_gene: .
j_gene: TRBJ1-6
v_gene: TRBV10-2
abundance: once
CDR3aa: CASSEQDFYSSPLYF
CDR3nt: TGCGCCAGCAGTGAGCAGGACTTCTATAGTTCACCCCTCTACTTT

d_gene: TRBD2
j_gene: TRBJ2-2
v_gene: TRBV2
abundance: few
CDR3aa: CASRDYTTGELFF
CDR3nt: TGTGCCAGCCGGGACTACACCACCGGGGAGCTGTTTTTT

d_gene: .
j_gene: TRBJ2-3
v_gene: TRBV19
abundance: many
CDR3aa: CASSTGSDTQYF
CDR3nt: TGTGCCAGTTCCACAGGGTCAGATACGCAGTATTTT

d_gene: .
j_gene: TRBJ2-2
v_gene: TRBV6-1
abundance: many
CDR3aa: CASTNTGELFF
CDR3nt: TGTGCCAGCACGAACACCGGGGAGCTGTTTTTT

d_gene: TRBD1
j_gene: TRBJ2-7
v_gene: TRBV20-1
abundance: many
CDR3aa: CSATGDRDYEQYF
CDR3nt: TGCAGTGCTACAGGCGACAGGGACTACGAGCAGTACTTC

d_gene: TRBD2
j_gene: TRBJ2-5
v_gene: TRBV20-1
abundance: many
CDR3aa: CSADRLATQETQYF
CDR3nt: TGCAGTGCAGATAGACTAGCGACACAAGAGACCCAGTACTTC

d_gene: .
j_gene: TRBJ1-2
v_gene: TRBV4-2
abundance: .
CDR3aa: CASSQEDGHPYGYTF
CDR3nt: TGTGCCAGCAGCCAAGAAGATGGACACCCCTATGGCTACACCTTC

d_gene: .
j_gene: TRBJ1-2
v_gene: TRBV24-1
abundance: many
CDR3aa: CATSDGTEFLYGYTF
CDR3nt: TGTGCCACCAGTGATGGTACAGAGTTCCTTTATGGCTACACCTTC

d_gene: TRBD1
j_gene: TRBJ1-2
v_gene: TRBV15
abundance: .
CDR3aa: CATSRLRQGEGYTF
CDR3nt: TGTGCCACCAGCAGACTCCGACAGGGTGAGGGCTACACCTTC

d_gene: .
j_gene: TRBJ2-1
v_gene: TRBV14
abundance: few
CDR3aa: CASSPRGREQFF
CDR3nt: TGTGCCAGCAGCCCACGGGGGCGGGAGCAGTTCTTC

d_gene: TRBD2
j_gene: TRBJ2-1
v_gene: TRBV11-1
abundance: .
CDR3aa: CASSPRGGGLTDNEQFF
CDR3nt: TGTGCCAGCAGCCCCCGGGGGGGGGGGCTTACCGACAATGAGCAGTTCTTC

d_gene: TRBD1
j_gene: TRBJ1-2
v_gene: TRBV7-9
abundance: .
CDR3aa: CASSWGGTGADTF
CDR3nt: TGTGCCAGCAGCTGGGGAGGGACAGGGGCGGACACCTTC

d_gene: .
j_gene: TRBJ2-3
v_gene: TRBV5-4
abundance: .
CDR3aa: CASSLYATDTQYF
CDR3nt: TGTGCCAGCAGCTTATACGCCACAGATACGCAGTATTTT

d_gene: .
j_gene: TRBJ1-1
v_gene: TRBV29-1
abundance: few
CDR3aa: CSVNRGLSTEAFF
CDR3nt: TGCAGCGTTAACCGGGGGCTGAGCACTGAAGCTTTCTTT